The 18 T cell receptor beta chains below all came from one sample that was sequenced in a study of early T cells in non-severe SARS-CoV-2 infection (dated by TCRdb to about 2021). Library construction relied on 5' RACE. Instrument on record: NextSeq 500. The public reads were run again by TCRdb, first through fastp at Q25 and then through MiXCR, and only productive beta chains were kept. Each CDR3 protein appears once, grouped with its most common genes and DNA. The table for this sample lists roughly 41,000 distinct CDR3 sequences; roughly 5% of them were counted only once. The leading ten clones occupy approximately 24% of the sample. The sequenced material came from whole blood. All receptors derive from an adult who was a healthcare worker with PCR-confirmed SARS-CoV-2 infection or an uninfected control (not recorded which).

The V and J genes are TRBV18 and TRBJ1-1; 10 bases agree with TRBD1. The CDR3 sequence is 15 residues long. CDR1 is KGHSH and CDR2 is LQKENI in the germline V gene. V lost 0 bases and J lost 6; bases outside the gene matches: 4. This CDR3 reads CASSPPTGGRAEAFF. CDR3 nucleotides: TGTGCCAGCTCACCACCGACAGGGGGCCGTGCTGAAGCTTTCTTT. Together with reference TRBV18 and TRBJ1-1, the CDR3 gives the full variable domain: NAGVMQNPRHLVRRRGQEARLRCSPMKGHSHVYWYRQLPEEGLKFMVYLQKENIIDESGMPKERFSAEFPKEGPSILRIQQVVRGDSAAYFCASSPPTGGRAEAFFGQGTRLTVV.

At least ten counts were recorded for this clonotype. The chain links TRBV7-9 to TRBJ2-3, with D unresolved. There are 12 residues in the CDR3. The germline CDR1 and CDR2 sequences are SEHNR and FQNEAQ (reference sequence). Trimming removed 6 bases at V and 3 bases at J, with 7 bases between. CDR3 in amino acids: CASRPGTDTQYF. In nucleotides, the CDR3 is TGTGCCAGCAGACCCGGGACAGATACGCAGTATTTT. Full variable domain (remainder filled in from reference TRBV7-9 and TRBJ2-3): DTGVSQNPRHKITKRGQNVTFRCDPISEHNRLYWYRQTLGQGPEFLTYFQNEAQLEKSRLLSDRFSAERPKGSFSTLEIQRTEQGDSAMYLCASRPGTDTQYFGPGTRLTVL.

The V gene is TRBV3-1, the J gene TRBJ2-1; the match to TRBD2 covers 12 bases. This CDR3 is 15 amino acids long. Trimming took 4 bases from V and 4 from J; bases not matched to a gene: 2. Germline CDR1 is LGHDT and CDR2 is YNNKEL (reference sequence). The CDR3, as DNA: TGTGCCAGCAGCCCGACTAGCGGGAGTTACAATGAGCAGTTCTTC. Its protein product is CASSPTSGSYNEQFF.

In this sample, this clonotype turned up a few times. CDR3 sequence: CASSRSLDGYTF. DNA of the CDR3: TGTGCCAGCAGCCGATCGTTGGATGGCTACACCTTC. The chain employs TRBV14 and TRBJ1-2; no firm D call. The germline gives CDR1 SGHDN, CDR2 FVKESK. V lost 4 bases and J lost 6, with 9 bases in between. The CDR3 covers 12 residues.

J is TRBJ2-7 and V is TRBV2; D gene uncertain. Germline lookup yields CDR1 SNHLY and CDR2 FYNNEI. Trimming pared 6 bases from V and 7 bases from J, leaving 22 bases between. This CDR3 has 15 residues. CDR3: CASSSGTLAPGEQYF. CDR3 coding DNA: TGTGCCAGCAGCTCTGGAACACTGGCCCCGGGTGAGCAGTACTTC. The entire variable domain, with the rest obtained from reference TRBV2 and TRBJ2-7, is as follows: EPEVTQTPSHQVTQMGQEVILRCVPISNHLYFYWYRQILGQKVEFLVSFYNNEISEKSEIFDDQFSVERPDGSNFTLKIRSTKLEDSAMYFCASSSGTLAPGEQYFGPGTRLTVT.

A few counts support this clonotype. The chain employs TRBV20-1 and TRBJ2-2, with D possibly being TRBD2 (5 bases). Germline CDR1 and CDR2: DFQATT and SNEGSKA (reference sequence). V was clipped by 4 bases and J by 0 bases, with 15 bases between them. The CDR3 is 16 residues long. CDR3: CSATVLGESNTGELFF. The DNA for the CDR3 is TGCAGTGCTACAGTGTTGGGAGAATCGAACACCGGGGAGCTGTTTTTT.

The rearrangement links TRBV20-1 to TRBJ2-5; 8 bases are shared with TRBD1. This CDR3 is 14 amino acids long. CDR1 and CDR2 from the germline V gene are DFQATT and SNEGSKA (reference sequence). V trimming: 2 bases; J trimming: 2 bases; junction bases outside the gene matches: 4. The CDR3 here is CSARKTGVQETQYF. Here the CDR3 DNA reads TGCAGTGCTAGAAAGACAGGGGTTCAAGAGACCCAGTACTTC.

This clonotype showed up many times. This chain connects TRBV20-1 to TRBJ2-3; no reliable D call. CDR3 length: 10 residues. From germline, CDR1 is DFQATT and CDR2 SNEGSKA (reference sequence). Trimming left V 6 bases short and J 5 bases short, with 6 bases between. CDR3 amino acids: CSALGDTQYF. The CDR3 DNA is TGCAGTGCCTTGGGAGATACGCAGTATTTT.

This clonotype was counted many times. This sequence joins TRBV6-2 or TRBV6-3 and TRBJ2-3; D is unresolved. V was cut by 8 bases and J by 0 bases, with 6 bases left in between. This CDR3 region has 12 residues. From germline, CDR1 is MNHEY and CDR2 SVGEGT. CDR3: CASSASTDTQYF. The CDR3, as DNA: TGTGCCAGCTCGGCGAGCACAGATACGCAGTATTTT.

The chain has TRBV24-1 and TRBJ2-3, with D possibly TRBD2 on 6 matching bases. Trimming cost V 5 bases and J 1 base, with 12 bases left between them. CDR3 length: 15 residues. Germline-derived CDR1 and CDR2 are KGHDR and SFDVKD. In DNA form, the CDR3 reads TGTGCCACCAGTGGCGGGGAAGGAGGCACAGATACGCAGTATTTT. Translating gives CATSGGEGGTDTQYF.

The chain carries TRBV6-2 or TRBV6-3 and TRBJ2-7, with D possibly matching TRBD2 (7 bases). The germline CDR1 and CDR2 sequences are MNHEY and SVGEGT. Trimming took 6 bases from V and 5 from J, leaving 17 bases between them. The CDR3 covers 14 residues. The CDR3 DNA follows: TGTGCCAGCAGAAAATCCGGGGGGCTACACGAGCAGTACTTC. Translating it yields CASRKSGGLHEQYF.

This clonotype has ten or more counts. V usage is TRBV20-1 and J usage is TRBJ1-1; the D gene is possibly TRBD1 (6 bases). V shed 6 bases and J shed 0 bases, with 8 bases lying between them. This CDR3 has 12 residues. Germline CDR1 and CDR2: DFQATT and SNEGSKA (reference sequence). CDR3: CSARDMNTEAFF. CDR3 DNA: TGCAGTGCGAGGGACATGAACACTGAAGCTTTCTTT.

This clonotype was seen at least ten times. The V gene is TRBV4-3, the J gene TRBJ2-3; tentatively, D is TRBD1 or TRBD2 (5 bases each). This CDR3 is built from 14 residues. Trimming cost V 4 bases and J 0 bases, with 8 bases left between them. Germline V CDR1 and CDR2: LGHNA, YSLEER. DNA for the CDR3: TGCGCCAGCAGCCTGAGGGACAGCACAGATACGCAGTATTTT. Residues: CASSLRDSTDTQYF.

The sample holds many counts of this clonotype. CDR3 nucleotide sequence: TGCAGTGCACAGCGGGGAAACAATGAGCAGTTCTTC. It translates to CSAQRGNNEQFF. This chain uses TRBV20-1 with TRBJ2-1, with 7 bases identical to TRBD2. Germline lookup yields CDR1 DFQATT and CDR2 SNEGSKA (reference sequence). V shed 6 bases and J 5 bases; nucleotides not matched to a gene: 4. This CDR3 comprises 12 residues.

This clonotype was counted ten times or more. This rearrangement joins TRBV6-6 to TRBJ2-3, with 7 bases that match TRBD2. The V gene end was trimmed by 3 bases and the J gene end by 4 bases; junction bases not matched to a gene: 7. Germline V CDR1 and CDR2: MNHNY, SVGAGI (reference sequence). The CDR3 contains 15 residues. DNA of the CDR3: TGTGCCAGCAGTTATAGCGGGCAAGGTGCAGATACGCAGTATTTT. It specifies CASSYSGQGADTQYF.

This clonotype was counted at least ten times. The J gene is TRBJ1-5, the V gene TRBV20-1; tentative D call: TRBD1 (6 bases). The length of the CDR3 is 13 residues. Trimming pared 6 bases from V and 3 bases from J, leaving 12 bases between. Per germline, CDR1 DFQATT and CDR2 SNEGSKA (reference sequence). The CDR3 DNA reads TGCAGTGCCCGACAGGACATCAATCAGCCCCAGCATTTT. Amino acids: CSARQDINQPQHF.

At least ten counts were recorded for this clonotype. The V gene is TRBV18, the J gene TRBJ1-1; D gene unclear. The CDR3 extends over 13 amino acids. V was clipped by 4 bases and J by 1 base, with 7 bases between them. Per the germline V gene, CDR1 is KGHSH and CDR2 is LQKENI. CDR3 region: CASSQGENTEAFF. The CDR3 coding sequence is TGTGCCAGCTCACAGGGAGAGAACACTGAAGCTTTCTTT.

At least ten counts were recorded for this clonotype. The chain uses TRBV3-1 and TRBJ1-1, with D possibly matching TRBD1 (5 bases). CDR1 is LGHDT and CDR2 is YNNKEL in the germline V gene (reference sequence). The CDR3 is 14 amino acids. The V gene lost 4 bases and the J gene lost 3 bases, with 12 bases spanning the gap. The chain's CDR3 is CASSLSGGDTEAFF. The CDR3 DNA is TGTGCCAGCAGCCTCTCCGGGGGAGACACTGAAGCTTTCTTT.